This TCR beta chain was identified in a study of T cell repertoires in cytomegalovirus infection. TCRdb analysed the reads with MiXCR anew, one entry per CDR3 protein. The sample consists of hundreds of thousands of distinct CDR3 sequences, 24% of them appearing once. The sample holds a few counts of this clonotype. Its specificity is not known. This CDR3 region has 15 residues. The V gene lost 4 bases and the J gene lost 2 bases, with 14 bases spanning the gap. The V gene's germline CDR1 is SGHTA and CDR2 FQGNSA. Study-wide findings and caveats: CMV-specific TCR beta clonotypes restricted by HLA-C dominated the ex vivo response. Public TCR beta family frequency separated CMV-and-HLA carriers, including in an independent cohort.

V usage is TRBV7-2 and J usage is TRBJ2-5, with D possibly being TRBD1 (7 bases). This receptor was taken from a human donor in good health (CMV status not recorded). Some clones in this sample may be carry-over from other donors' samples. Sequences were obtained from CD8+ T cells from PBMCs. CDR3 amino acids: CASSSYRGGQETQYF. CDR3 coding DNA: TGTGCCAGCAGCTCTTACAGGGGAGGTCAAGAGACCCAGTACTTC.